This T cell receptor (beta chain) was captured in a study of T cell repertoires in cytomegalovirus infection. As for the study in general: Carrying CMV and the relevant HLA type showed in public TCR beta signatures. Study-level results: Dominating the ex vivo response were TCR beta clonotypes that were CMV-specific and HLA-C-restricted. Carriers of CMV plus the relevant HLA were identified by cumulative public TCR beta family frequency.

MiXCR, applied by TCRdb to the reads, yields one record per CDR3 protein. The sample lists under 200,000 distinct CDR3 sequences, about 20% occurring once. Regarding this clonotype: Its target is not known.

This sequence originates from a human donor in good health (CMV status not recorded). Some clones in this sample may be carry-over from other donors' samples. The material sequenced was CD8+ T cells from cultured PBMCs, taken from culture after CMV antigen stimulation.

The CDR3 loop reads CASSATSGYNEQFF. CDR3 coding DNA: TGTGCCAGCAGCGCGACTAGCGGGTACAATGAGCAGTTCTTC. V gene TRBV7-9 combines with J gene TRBJ2-1, with 10 bases matching TRBD2. Germline assignment: CDR1 SEHNR and CDR2 FQNEAQ (reference sequence). V shed 5 bases and J 4 bases; nucleotides not matched to a gene: 2. The length of the CDR3 is 14 residues.